A selection of T cell receptor beta chains follows, all from one sample in a study of shared clonotypes between healthy human individuals. Here immunoSEQ multiplex PCR was the method, and the copy in TCRdb shows in-frame clones only, minus some. The sample records approximately 620,000 clones, approximately 97% being singletons. What was sequenced was naive CD4+ T cells sorted from blood. These receptors were obtained from a woman aged 25 to 39 in good health. Both conserved end residues are part of each CDR3. Each record gives: V gene, CDR3 protein.

V: TRBV6-5; CDR3: CASSYSLRDPYEQYF
V: TRBV7-9; CDR3: CASSLRDTDSGNYGYTF
V: TRBV28; CDR3: CASEQGLGQPQHF
V: TRBV6-1; CDR3: CASNAAETNTQYF
V: TRBV19; CDR3: CASSVIAGTVNQPQHF
V: TRBV27; CDR3: CASSFDRDSYEQYF
V: TRBV6-6; CDR3: CASSYSTGNQPQHF
V: TRBV28; CDR3: CASAEGDYGYTF
V: TRBV6-5; CDR3: CASSYSFGRSTYEQYF
V: TRBV28; CDR3: CASTRPTGGREQYF
V: TRBV27; CDR3: CASSGGAGANVLTF
V: TRBV7-9; CDR3: CASSLASSGKGIHHGELFF
V: TRBV28; CDR3: CASSFGARPQETQYF
V: TRBV2; CDR3: CASSPRDRAPYEQYF